The sequence of this T cell receptor beta chain was determined in a study of cytomegalovirus exposure and HLA in healthy donors. Findings and caveats of the study: CMV antigen specificity of three CMV-associated chains was confirmed in vitro. Later on, analysis showed that most CMV-associated TCR beta chains appeared to be HLA-restricted.

To note about this clone: The antigen is unknown.

The PCR was carried out with 60 Vbeta primers and 13 Jbeta primers. Repertoires were generated with immunoSEQ multiplex PCR, while TCRdb's copy carries only in-frame clones and drops some. The sample includes fewer than 200,000 clones, around 77% of them seen just once. The CDR3 runs to 17 residues. Germline V gives CDR1 MGHRA, CDR2 YSYEKL. The V gene end was trimmed by 0 bases and the J gene end by 1 base; junction bases not matched to a gene: 8. The chain combines TRBV4-1 with TRBJ2-5, with 7 bases lining up with TRBD1. The sequencing input was PBMCs. The clonotype originates from a man aged 60 to 69 in good health and CMV-seronegative. Here the CDR3 DNA reads TGCGCCAGCAGCCAAGATCTCACAGGGGCCCGCCAAGAGACCCAGTACTTC. It codes for CASSQDLTGARQETQYF.